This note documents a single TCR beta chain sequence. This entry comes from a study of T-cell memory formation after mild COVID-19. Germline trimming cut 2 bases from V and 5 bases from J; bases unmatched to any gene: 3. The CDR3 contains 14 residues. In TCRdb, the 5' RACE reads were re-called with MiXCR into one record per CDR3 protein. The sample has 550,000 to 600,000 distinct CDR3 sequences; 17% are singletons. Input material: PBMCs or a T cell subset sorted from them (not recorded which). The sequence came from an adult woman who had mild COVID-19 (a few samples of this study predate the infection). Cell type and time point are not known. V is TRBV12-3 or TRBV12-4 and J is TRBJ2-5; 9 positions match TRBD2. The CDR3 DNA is TGTGCCAGCAGTTTAAGGGCGGGAGGGGAGACCCAGTACTTC. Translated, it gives CASSLRAGGETQYF.